The 15 T cell receptor beta chains below come from one sample, sequenced in a study of blood T cells in healthy people across ages. The use of a sample-barcoded 5' primer and a J-beta primer mix characterized a second PCR of roughly 7 to 11 cycles. Each CDR3 protein gets one entry after TCRdb re-called the 5' RACE reads with MiXCR. This sample has approximately 690,000 distinct CDR3 sequences; approximately 59% occur once, and the top ten carry more than 35%. Sequencing input: blood. The receptors were gathered from a man between 60 and 75 years old in good health.

The CDR3 DNA is TGCAGTGCTGGGGGAAACACCTACGAGCAGTACTTC. Protein: CSAGGNTYEQYF. The rearrangement joins TRBV20-1 to TRBJ2-4, with D tentatively TRBD1 or TRBD2 (5 bases each). The DNA end is a closer match to TRBJ2-7, so the J assignment may be wrong. Germline assignment: CDR1 DFQATT and CDR2 SNEGSKA (reference sequence). The CDR3 runs to 12 residues.

The gene calls are TRBV6-6 and TRBJ1-5, with D perhaps TRBD1 (5 bases). V gave up 2 bases and J gave up 0 bases, with 8 bases separating them. The CDR3 loop spans 15 amino acids. From germline, CDR1 is MNHNY and CDR2 SVGAGI (reference sequence). As DNA, the CDR3 is TGTGCCAGCAGTTACCTGGACACTAGCAATCAGCCCCAGCATTTT. Its protein is CASSYLDTSNQPQHF.

As DNA, the CDR3 is TGCTGCGCCGCGGGGGGAAACACTGAAGCTTTCTTT. Its translation is CCAAGGNTEAFF. The gene calls are TRBV29-1 and TRBJ1-1; TRBD1 might be the D (5 bases). CDR3 length: 12 residues. Germline V gene lookup returns CDR1 SQVTM and CDR2 ANQGSEA.

The V and J genes are TRBV6-5 and TRBJ2-5; D is tentatively TRBD1 or TRBD2 (6 bases each). The CDR3 contains 15 residues. Germline CDR1 and CDR2: MNHEY and SVGAGI. V lost 7 bases to trimming and J lost 4 bases, with 19 bases between them. DNA for the CDR3: TGTGCCAGCACCCCCAGGCTAGGGGGAGGAGAGACCCAGTACTTC. Translating it yields CASTPRLGGGETQYF.

V is TRBV12-5 and J is TRBJ2-7; D may be TRBD1 (6 bases). The CDR3 length is 14 residues. Deletions cut 6 bases from V and 2 bases from J, with 14 bases between. From germline, CDR1 is LGHNT and CDR2 FRNRAP. CDR3 DNA sequence: TGTGCTAGTGGGGGGACAAGGGACACCTACGAGCAGTACTTC. It is translated as CASGGTRDTYEQYF.

The chain links TRBV21-1 to TRBJ2-3; the table's D gene call, TRBD1, was not cross checked with the DNA. TRBV21-1 has pseudogene status. The CDR3 spans 18 residues. CDR3 sequence: CASSKAVSPNGGTDTQYF. Here the CDR3 DNA reads TGTGCCAGCAGCAAAGCGGTGAGCCCCAATGGGGGCACAGATACGCAGTATTTT.

Written as DNA, the CDR3 is TGTGCCAGCAGTGAAGCGGCGCGGGGGGGCTCGGAGACCCAGTACTTC. Translated, it gives CASSEAARGGSETQYF. The chain links TRBV2 to TRBJ2-5; 9 nucleotides match TRBD2. The J segment lost 5 bases and the V segment lost 0 bases, leaving 7 bases of the junction unmatched. CDR1 SNHLY and CDR2 FYNNEI come from the germline V gene. CDR3 length equals 16 residues.

Remarks on this clonotype: Mismatch with germline at one junction end may stem from a read error. The genes are TRBV18 and TRBJ2-1, with 9 bases fitting TRBD2. Germline values: CDR1 KGHSH, CDR2 LQKENI. This CDR3 region has 17 residues. CDR3 amino acids: CASSPGVAGGPYNGQFF. In DNA form, the CDR3 reads TGTGCCAGCTCACCAGGCGTGGCGGGGGGGCCCTACAATGGGCAGTTCTTC.

The CDR3 nucleotides are TGCAGTGCTAGTACCGGGATTAACGAGCAGTACTTC. As protein: CSASTGINEQYF. The gene calls are TRBV20-1 and TRBJ2-7; weak D call: TRBD2 (5 bases). Germline CDR1 reads DFQATT; CDR2 reads SNEGSKA (reference sequence). CDR3 length: 12 residues. V was pared by 3 bases and J by 5 bases, with 11 bases between.

The rearrangement uses TRBV3-1 and TRBJ2-6; D is ambiguous. CDR1 and CDR2 from the germline V gene are LGHDT and YNNKEL (reference sequence). The length of the CDR3 is 15 residues. V lost 6 bases, J lost 4 bases, and 13 bases lay in between. CDR3 DNA sequence: TGTGCCAGCAGGGTTGTGGCCCGGGGGGCCAACGTCCTGACTTTC. Translation: CASRVVARGANVLTF.

The V gene is TRBV10-3, the J gene TRBJ2-7; D remains unclear. The CDR3 has 13 residues. Germline V lookup: CDR1 ENHRY, CDR2 SYGVKD. V gave up 3 bases and J gave up 2 bases, with 8 bases separating them. Here the CDR3 DNA reads TGTGCCATCAGTGATGGCGACCCCTACGAGCAGTACTTC. It codes for CAISDGDPYEQYF.

The chain couples TRBV12-3 or TRBV12-4 to TRBJ1-6; 7 bases line up with TRBD1. The CDR3 spans 14 residues. J was trimmed by 9 bases and V by 3 bases; bases with no gene match: 5. The CDR3 reads CASSFGYRGSPLHF. The CDR3 DNA reads as TGTGCCAGCAGTTTTGGTTACAGGGGTTCACCCCTCCACTTT.

A few counts support this clonotype. This chain links TRBV3-1 with TRBJ1-1; D is uncertain. This CDR3 contains 16 residues. Germline-derived CDR1 and CDR2 are LGHDT and YNNKEL (reference sequence). Trimming took off 6 bases at V and 1 base at J, with 18 bases between the two ends. As DNA, the CDR3 is TGTGCCAGCAGGCCTCTCGGAGGGCGGGAGAACACTGAAGCTTTCTTT. Translated: CASRPLGGRENTEAFF.

The V gene is TRBV12-3 or TRBV12-4, the J gene TRBJ2-3; possible D gene TRBD1, 7 bases. This CDR3 contains 18 residues. V gave up 2 bases and J gave up 2 bases, with 20 bases separating them. The CDR3 DNA follows: TGTGCCAGCAGTTTAATCCTAGCGAGGGGGCCAGTCACAGATACGCAGTATTTT. It yields the protein CASSLILARGPVTDTQYF.

The gene calls are TRBV6-5 and TRBJ2-1; D perhaps matches TRBD1 (6 bases). The length of the CDR3 is 15 residues. Germline assignment: CDR1 MNHEY and CDR2 SVGAGI. V lost 7 bases to trimming and J lost 4 bases, with 17 bases between them. CDR3 nucleotides: TGTGCCAGCAACTCACCTCGTCAGGGGTACAATGAGCAGTTCTTC. Encoded protein: CASNSPRQGYNEQFF.